The next 26 T cell receptor beta chains were all read from a single sample in a study of blood T cells in healthy people across ages. A J-beta primer mix and a sample-barcoded 5' primer were used in a second PCR of about 6 to 12 cycles. TCRdb independently ran MiXCR on the 5' RACE reads; one entry per CDR3 protein. The data hold 1.5 million to 2 million distinct CDR3 sequences, with about 32% observed a single time. Material for sequencing was blood. Receptor source: a woman aged 25-40 years in good health.

This clonotype has at least ten counts. At one boundary the junction diverges from the germline segment, which might be a read error. The rearrangement joins TRBV5-1 to TRBJ2-7; possibly TRBD1 or TRBD2 for D (5 bases each). Per the germline V gene, CDR1 is SGHRS and CDR2 is YFSETQ. The CDR3 length is 15 residues. The CDR3, as DNA: TGTGCCAGCAGTTTAGGGACCGGTGGGGCTTACGAGCAGTACTTC. Encoded protein: CASSLGTGGAYEQYF.

This clonotype was found a few times. CDR3 nucleotides: TGTGCCAGCAGTTTCACGGTGGCGGGGAACACCGGGGAGCTGTTTTTT. Amino acid sequence: CASSFTVAGNTGELFF. This chain joins TRBV12-3 or TRBV12-4 and TRBJ2-2; tentatively, D is TRBD2 (5 bases). The V and J ends lost 3 bases and 1 base respectively, with 12 bases between them. This CDR3 has 16 amino acids.

This clonotype was counted a few times. The V and J genes are TRBV10-3 and TRBJ2-5, with a possible D match to TRBD2 (5 bases). The J call is in doubt because the DNA end fits TRBJ2-7 better. CDR3 length equals 15 residues. Germline V lookup: CDR1 ENHRY, CDR2 SYGVKD. CDR3 coding DNA: TGTGCCATCAGTGAGGGCTTTCCGGGGTCCGACGAGCAGTACTTC. Translating it yields CAISEGFPGSDEQYF.

This rearrangement joins TRBV5-1 to TRBJ2-5; 8 bases align to TRBD2. The CDR3 is 16 residues long. Germline V CDR1 and CDR2: SGHRS, YFSETQ. V dropped 4 bases and J dropped 2; count of bases not matched to a gene: 10. CDR3 residues: CASSLGAASGQETQYF. CDR3 bases: TGCGCCAGCAGCCTGGGGGCCGCTAGCGGGCAAGAGACCCAGTACTTC.

This clonotype was detected ten times or more. V and J are TRBV4-1 and TRBJ2-6, with 9 nucleotides matching TRBD2. CDR1 and CDR2 (germline): MGHRA, YSYEKL. The junction had 3 bases not matched to a gene; V was cut back by 0 bases and J by 0 bases. The CDR3 is 18 amino acids. CDR3 region: CASSQEGLAISGANVLTF. CDR3 nucleotide sequence: TGCGCCAGCAGCCAAGAGGGACTAGCTATCTCTGGGGCCAACGTCCTGACTTTC.

As concerns this clonotype: It may be a read error: a sequence one base away is much more abundant. The rearrangement joins TRBV5-6 to TRBJ2-3; a possible D gene is TRBD2 (7 bases). CDR3 length equals 14 residues. Germline values: CDR1 SGHDT, CDR2 YYEEEE. The CDR3 reads CASRPGGGTDTRYF. The CDR3 DNA is TGTGCCAGCAGACCCGGCGGGGGCACAGATACGCGGTATTTT.

The table lists this clonotype with a few counts. The rearrangement joins TRBV4-1 to TRBJ1-4; maybe TRBD1 (6 bases). The CDR3 length is 14 residues. The germline gives CDR1 MGHRA, CDR2 YSYEKL. The V gene lost 1 base and the J gene lost 7 bases, with 10 bases spanning the gap. In DNA, the CDR3 is TGCGCCAGCAGCCAAGTTGCGACAGGTGAAAAACTGTTTTTT. This codes for CASSQVATGEKLFF.

This clonotype was seen many times. The chain links TRBV4-2 to TRBJ2-3; D is unclear. Germline assignment: CDR1 LGHNA and CDR2 YNFKEQ. Trimming pared 0 bases from V and 2 bases from J, leaving 9 bases between. CDR3 size: 15 residues. The CDR3 is CASSQDPLNTDTQYF. The CDR3 nucleotides are TGTGCCAGCAGCCAAGATCCACTTAACACAGATACGCAGTATTTT.

The rearrangement joins TRBV20-1 to TRBJ2-7; D is possibly TRBD1 or TRBD2 (5 bases each). Germline V CDR1 and CDR2: DFQATT, SNEGSKA (reference sequence). Trimming took 3 bases from V and 4 from J, leaving 19 bases between them. The CDR3 runs 15 residues. CDR3 loop: CSARGRAGGPYEQYF. DNA for the CDR3: TGCAGTGCTAGGGGTAGGGCTGGGGGTCCGTACGAGCAGTACTTC.

This clonotype was detected only a few times. As DNA, the CDR3 is TGCAGTGCTAGAGTTACCGGCGGAGGAAACTATGGCTACACCTTC. Translating it yields CSARVTGGGNYGYTF. The chain employs TRBV20-1 and TRBJ1-2, with unresolved D. CDR1 DFQATT and CDR2 SNEGSKA come from the germline V gene (reference sequence). V gave up 1 base and J gave up 2 bases, with 14 bases separating them. The CDR3 is 15 amino acids.

The sample holds a few counts of this clonotype. V is TRBV20-1 and J is TRBJ2-3, with 8 bases fitting TRBD2. Germline V gene data show CDR1 as DFQATT and CDR2 as SNEGSKA (reference sequence). V shed 4 bases, J shed 1 base, and the junction held 16 bases outside the gene matches. The CDR3 is made up of 18 amino acids. The chain's CDR3 is CSATHKREMYYGTDTQYF. Written as DNA, the CDR3 is TGCAGTGCTACCCATAAGCGGGAGATGTATTACGGCACAGATACGCAGTATTTT.

This clonotype turned up a few times. The V gene is TRBV5-1, the J gene TRBJ2-1; 11 bases agree with TRBD2. CDR1 SGHRS and CDR2 YFSETQ come from the germline V gene. J was trimmed by 2 bases and V by 0 bases; bases with no gene match: 10. This CDR3 is 19 amino acids long. Written as DNA, the CDR3 is TGCGCCAGCAGCTTGGAAGGTAGCGGGAGGGCCTTACCCTACAATGAGCAGTTCTTC. Protein product: CASSLEGSGRALPYNEQFF.

The count of this clonotype is one. V and J are TRBV11-3 and TRBJ2-3; D call uncertain. The germline gives CDR1 SGHNT, CDR2 YENEEA. The V end was cut by 8 bases, the J end by 5 bases, with 14 bases between. The CDR3 covers 13 residues. The CDR3 protein is CASGPSGIDTQYF. The CDR3 DNA follows: TGTGCCAGCGGCCCTTCAGGCATAGATACGCAGTATTTT.

This clonotype was observed many times. The rearrangement links TRBV6-5 to TRBJ2-1, with 12 bases lining up with TRBD1. CDR3 size: 15 residues. The junction had 8 bases not matched to a gene; V was cut back by 6 bases and J by 8 bases. Germline V gene lookup returns CDR1 MNHEY and CDR2 SVGAGI. The DNA of the CDR3 is TGTGCCAGCAGAACCCGGGACAGGGGGCGCGATGAGCAGTTCTTC. It is translated as CASRTRDRGRDEQFF.

This rearrangement joins TRBV24-1 to TRBJ2-4, with D tentatively TRBD1 (8 bases). The CDR3 is made up of 14 amino acids. Germline CDR1 reads KGHDR; CDR2 reads SFDVKD. Deletions cut 8 bases from V and 1 base from J, with 11 bases between. The CDR3 region has the DNA TGTGCCACCAAACAGGGGGGGGCCAAAAACATTCAGTACTTC. As protein: CATKQGGAKNIQYF.

This clonotype appeared a few times. The chain links TRBV27 to TRBJ2-3, with 11 bases matching TRBD2. V was pared by 3 bases and J by 2 bases, with 10 bases of the junction left unmatched. The germline CDR1 and CDR2 sequences are MNHEY and SMNVEV (reference sequence). This CDR3 spans 18 amino acids. CDR3 sequence: CASSLRLAGGHSTDTQYF. In nucleotides, the CDR3 is TGTGCCAGCAGTTTGCGGCTAGCGGGGGGTCATTCCACAGATACGCAGTATTTT.

This chain uses TRBV20-1 with TRBJ2-7, with 10 nucleotides matching TRBD2. The CDR3 loop spans 16 amino acids. V shed 3 bases and J 0 bases; nucleotides not matched to a gene: 8. The V gene's germline CDR1 is DFQATT and CDR2 SNEGSKA (reference sequence). CDR3 sequence: CSASFSGRFSSYEQYF. As DNA, the CDR3 is TGCAGTGCTAGCTTTAGCGGGAGGTTCAGCTCCTACGAGCAGTACTTC.

This clonotype has only a few counts. The J gene is TRBJ2-3, the V gene TRBV7-8, with 11 bases matching TRBD2. The J segment lost 0 bases and the V segment lost 3 bases, leaving 5 bases of the junction unmatched. Germline values: CDR1 SGHVS, CDR2 FQNEAQ. This CDR3 is 17 amino acids long. The CDR3 region is CASSFSGRAGSTDTQYF. The CDR3 DNA reads TGTGCCAGCAGCTTTAGCGGGAGGGCCGGAAGCACAGATACGCAGTATTTT.

A few counts support this clonotype. The rearrangement links TRBV9 to TRBJ1-2; a weak D match, TRBD1 (5 bases). The CDR3 is 12 residues long. The V gene lost 4 bases and the J gene lost 8 bases, with 12 bases spanning the gap. CDR1 SGDLS and CDR2 YYNGEE come from the germline V gene. CDR3 sequence: CASSTGDAGYTF. As DNA, the CDR3 is TGTGCCAGCAGCACAGGTGACGCGGGCTACACCTTC.

The J gene is TRBJ2-2, the V gene TRBV10-3; D might be TRBD1 (6 bases). This CDR3 contains 13 residues. Deletions cut 8 bases from V and 1 base from J, with 8 bases between. CDR1 is ENHRY and CDR2 is SYGVKD in the germline V gene. The CDR3 sequence: CAIGGQNTGELFF. CDR3 coding DNA: TGTGCCATCGGGGGACAGAACACCGGGGAGCTGTTTTTT.

This clonotype was counted only a few times. The rearrangement links TRBV21-1 to TRBJ2-4; the table names TRBD1, a call not compared with the DNA. TRBV21-1 is designated a pseudogene. CDR3 size: 19 residues. The CDR3 sequence is CASSKVLSGQGLAKNIQYF. The CDR3 DNA reads TGTGCCAGCAGCAAAGTCCTTTCTGGGCAGGGTCTAGCCAAAAACATTCAGTACTTC.

This clonotype turned up a few times. This rearrangement joins TRBV28 to TRBJ2-7; 8 nucleotides line up with TRBD2. The CDR3 is 17 amino acids. V shed 10 bases and J 2 bases; nucleotides not matched to a gene: 19. In germline, CDR1 is MDHEN, CDR2 SYDVKM. The CDR3 spells CANTPAVGSGITYEQYF. In nucleotides, the CDR3 is TGTGCCAACACCCCGGCGGTGGGTAGCGGGATAACCTACGAGCAGTACTTC.

Points on this clonotype: A much larger clonotype is one base distant, so this may be a read error. V and J are TRBV5-1 and TRBJ2-6, with D tentatively TRBD1 (6 bases). The CDR3 has 12 amino acids. Per germline, CDR1 SGHRS and CDR2 YFSETQ. The CDR3 nucleotides read TGCACCAGCAGCCCAGAGGGGGACGTCCTGACTTTC. Its protein product is CTSSPEGDVLTF.

The rearrangement joins TRBV10-3 to TRBJ2-1; TRBD2 is a possible D gene (5 bases). The CDR3 runs to 16 residues. Trimming removed 0 bases from V and 5 bases from J, with 14 bases in between. The germline CDR1 and CDR2 sequences are ENHRY and SYGVKD. The CDR3 region is CAISESPSRLNNEQFF. The CDR3 DNA reads TGTGCCATCAGTGAGTCGCCTAGCCGCTTAAACAATGAGCAGTTCTTC.

V and J are TRBV28 and TRBJ2-7, with 8 bases aligning to TRBD1. The germline V gene encodes CDR1 MDHEN and CDR2 SYDVKM. The CDR3 extends over 14 amino acids. The trim removed 9 bases at V and 0 bases at J, leaving 7 bases unmatched. In DNA, the CDR3 is TGTGCCAGTATCTCGGGACAGGTCTCCTACGAGCAGTACTTC. It is translated as CASISGQVSYEQYF.

This clonotype showed up many times. Germline is not matched at one junction end, which may reflect a read error. V and J are TRBV7-2 and TRBJ2-1; D possibly corresponds to TRBD2 (6 bases). The V gene's germline CDR1 is SGHTA and CDR2 FQGNSA. This CDR3 comprises 14 residues. Here the CDR3 reads CASSQLASYNEQFF. CDR3 DNA sequence: TGCGCCAGCAGCCAGCTAGCGAGTTACAATGAGCAGTTCTTC.